One sample yielded the 8 T cell receptor beta chains listed below, sequenced in a study of cytomegalovirus exposure and HLA in healthy donors. The study ran its PCR with 60 Vbeta and 13 Jbeta primers. Sequencing was performed with immunoSEQ multiplex PCR; in TCRdb, only in-frame clones are kept and a portion is missing. This sample has 120,000 or so clones, with about 80% found just once. The specimen sequenced was PBMCs. The receptor source for this set is a woman in her forties or fifties in good health and CMV-seronegative.

The rearrangement joins TRBV7-2 to TRBJ1-5; TRBD1 might be the D (6 bases). Germline values: CDR1 SGHTA, CDR2 FQGNSA. This CDR3 is built from 12 residues. Trimming took 8 bases from V and 6 from J, leaving 11 bases between them. CDR3: CASQTGGQPQHF. The DNA of the CDR3 is TGTGCCAGCCAGACAGGTGGTCAGCCCCAGCATTTT. Looking up the rest from reference TRBV7-2 and TRBJ1-5 gives the full variable domain: GAGVSQSPSNKVTEKGKDVELRCDPISGHTALYWYRQSLGQGLEFLIYFQGNSAPDKSGLPSDRFSAERTGGSVSTLTIQRTQQEDSAVYLCASQTGGQPQHFGDGTRLSIL.

This clone was observed a few times. CDR3 sequence reads: CATRSSPPGRTEAFF. CDR3 in DNA: TGTGCCACCCGATCTAGTCCCCCGGGTCGGACTGAAGCTTTCTTT. The chain joins TRBV21-1 to TRBJ1-1. TRBV21-1 is marked as a pseudogene. This CDR3 comprises 15 residues.

The V and J genes are TRBV11-3 and TRBJ1-1; 7 nucleotides agree with TRBD1. There are 13 residues in the CDR3. Germline CDR1 reads SGHNT; CDR2 reads YENEEA. V lost 5 bases and J lost 4; bases outside the gene matches: 4. Written as DNA, the CDR3 is TGTGCCAGCAGCCGGACAGGAGGCACTGAAGCTTTCTTT. Amino acid sequence: CASSRTGGTEAFF.

The V call is TRBV6-6, the J call TRBJ2-5; the match to TRBD1 covers 11 bases. The J call may not be correct, given that the DNA end is closer to TRBJ2-7. CDR3 size: 14 residues. CDR1 and CDR2 (germline): MNHNY, SVGAGI (reference sequence). CDR3 region: CASRNSDRGHEQYF. CDR3 coding DNA: TGTGCCAGCAGAAACTCGGACAGGGGGCACGAGCAGTACTTC.

The CDR3 loop reads CASTKWAGDGYEQYF. In DNA form, the CDR3 reads TGTGCCAGCACAAAATGGGCGGGAGACGGGTACGAGCAGTACTTC. This chain links TRBV27 with TRBJ2-7; 7 nucleotides align to TRBD2. Germline V gives CDR1 MNHEY, CDR2 SMNVEV (reference sequence). The CDR3 length is 15 residues. V gave up 7 bases and J gave up 4 bases; unmatched junction bases: 13.

The chain employs TRBV9 and TRBJ2-1; 9 bases align to TRBD2. From germline, CDR1 is SGDLS and CDR2 YYNGEE. J gave up 4 bases and V 4 bases, and 6 bases lay outside the gene matches. The CDR3 extends over 15 amino acids. The CDR3 region is CASSPGTSWYNEQFF. In nucleotides, the CDR3 is TGTGCCAGCAGCCCCGGGACTAGCTGGTACAATGAGCAGTTCTTC.

The rearrangement uses TRBV7-6 and TRBJ1-1; tentative D call: TRBD1 (6 bases). The length of the CDR3 is 14 residues. Germline-derived CDR1 and CDR2 are SGHVS and FNYEAQ. Trimming pared 3 bases from V and 0 bases from J, leaving 8 bases between. As DNA, the CDR3 is TGTGCCAGCAGCTTGGGGGACATGAACACTGAAGCTTTCTTT. It encodes CASSLGDMNTEAFF.

V gene TRBV6-5 combines with J gene TRBJ1-2; D call uncertain. Trimming left V 5 bases short and J 8 bases short, with 12 bases between. The CDR3 totals 12 residues. Germline values: CDR1 MNHEY, CDR2 SVGAGI. Written as DNA, the CDR3 is TGTGCCAGCAGTCCCCCCCTAGGAGGCTACACCTTC. Residues: CASSPPLGGYTF.